Detailed here is one T cell receptor (beta chain). Antigen specificity is unknown. The data belong to a study of cytomegalovirus exposure and HLA in healthy donors. Points from the study as a whole: It was shown in a later analysis that HLA-associated TCR beta chains were more clonally expanded than other, equally common chains.

The PCR had 60 Vbeta and 13 Jbeta primers. Only in-frame clones appear in the TCRdb table, and some are missing; sequencing was by immunoSEQ multiplex PCR. This table has tens of thousands of clones, around 89% appearing once. The germline gives CDR1 MDHEN, CDR2 SYDVKM. The CDR3 extends over 13 amino acids. The receptor's source is a man aged 18 to 30 in good health and CMV-seronegative. The V and J genes are TRBV28 and TRBJ2-5; 10 bases are shared with TRBD2. Sequenced: PBMCs. The CDR3 DNA is TGTGCAGCGGGGGGGACACCCTTTTTGACCCAGTACTTC. This codes for CAAGGTPFLTQYF.